This TCR beta chain came from a study of regulatory T cells in long-lasting Graves disease. This CDR3 has 17 amino acids. Germline CDR1 DFQATT, CDR2 SNEGSKA (reference sequence). This clonotype was observed many times. Its antigen is undetermined. One junction end disagrees with the germline gene, perhaps due to a read error. The time point is: newly diagnosed GD, antithyroid drugs for less than 3 months. Making the TCR library involved RNA that had been extracted from PBMCs. Graves' disease diagnosis used American Thyroid Association guidelines. Libraries of TCR beta came from iRepertoire HTBI primers plus Arm-PCR of CDR3 regions. TCRdb passed the multiplex PCR reads through MiXCR, listing each CDR3 protein once. The data contain some 320,000 distinct CDR3 sequences, 15% to 20% of them singletons. General study results and limits: Persistent patients shared more public clonotypes (2,741) than newly diagnosed patients (roughly 960). Samples came from peripheral blood alone, without thyroid tissue.

The chain carries TRBV20-1 and TRBJ2-1, with 15 bases aligning to TRBD2. This clonotype originated in a female donor with Graves disease. Here the sequenced sample was peripheral blood mononuclear cells (PBMCs), taken at new diagnosis, from a patient treated with antithyroid drugs. The CDR3 is CSARGLAGGISRDEQFF. The CDR3 coding sequence is TGCAGTGCAAGAGGACTAGCGGGAGGGATTTCGCGCGATGAGCAGTTCTTC.